Following are 23 T cell receptor beta chains from one sample sequenced in a study of cytomegalovirus exposure and HLA in healthy donors. The PCR contained 60 Vbeta and 13 Jbeta primers. Profiled with immunoSEQ multiplex PCR; TCRdb holds only in-frame clones, not every one. The profile shows 150,000 to 160,000 clones, roughly 84% of them singletons. Sequenced input: PBMCs. These receptors were taken from a woman aged 18-29 years in good health and CMV-seronegative.

The chain uses TRBV2 and TRBJ2-7, with TRBD2 matching 7 bases. V lost 8 bases, J lost 2 bases, and 3 bases stayed unmatched. This CDR3 region has 12 residues. Germline V gene lookup returns CDR1 SNHLY and CDR2 FYNNEI. This chain's CDR3 is CASGREAYEQYF. The CDR3 nucleotides read TGTGCCAGCGGGAGGGAGGCCTACGAGCAGTACTTC.

This chain links TRBV5-1 with TRBJ2-1; no clear D. This CDR3 spans 14 amino acids. Germline CDR1 and CDR2: SGHRS and YFSETQ. V was trimmed by 4 bases and J by 4 bases, leaving 12 bases between them. The CDR3 reads CASSPLEFYNEQFF. As DNA, the CDR3 is TGCGCCAGCAGCCCCTTAGAATTTTACAATGAGCAGTTCTTC.

V and J are TRBV30 and TRBJ1-4; 11 nucleotides match TRBD1. The CDR3 runs to 14 residues. CDR1 is GTSNPN, CDR2 SVGIG, per germline (reference sequence). The ends lost 1 base at V and 8 bases at J; junction bases unmatched: 3. The CDR3 loop reads CAWSEGTGGEKLFF. CDR3 nucleotides: TGTGCCTGGAGTGAAGGGACAGGGGGGGAAAAACTGTTTTTT. The full variable domain, its missing parts supplied by reference TRBV30 and TRBJ1-4, is SQTIHQWPATLVQPVGSPLSLECTVEGTSNPNLYWYRQAAGRGLQLLFYSVGIGQISSEVPQNLSASRPQDRQFILSSKKLLLSDSGFYLCAWSEGTGGEKLFFGSGTQLSVL.

This clone was observed a few times. The chain combines TRBV19 with TRBJ1-1; 9 bases agree with TRBD1. With V trimmed by 6 bases and J by 3 bases, 8 bases remained unmatched. This CDR3 comprises 15 residues. Germline assignment: CDR1 LNHDA and CDR2 SQIVND (reference sequence). The CDR3 DNA reads as TGTGCCAGTAGGAACAGGGGGCGAGAGGACACTGAAGCTTTCTTT. Translated: CASRNRGREDTEAFF.

The rearrangement uses TRBV4-1 and TRBJ2-7; 12 bases line up with TRBD2. The CDR3 runs 15 residues. V trimming: 0 bases; J trimming: 6 bases; junction bases outside the gene matches: 3. CDR1 is MGHRA and CDR2 is YSYEKL in the germline V gene. DNA for the CDR3: TGCGCCAGCAGCCAAGAACTAGCGGGAGGAAGCGAGCAGTACTTC. Its protein product is CASSQELAGGSEQYF.

This clone occurred once. The V and J genes are TRBV7-9 and TRBJ1-6; the match to TRBD1 covers 8 bases. J lost 10 bases, V lost 5 bases, and 7 bases had no gene match. The CDR3 has 14 amino acids. Germline CDR1 and CDR2: SEHNR and FQNEAQ (reference sequence). CDR3: CASSDGQGTSPLHF. CDR3 in DNA: TGTGCCAGCAGCGACGGACAGGGAACCTCACCCCTCCACTTT.

This chain joins TRBV11-3 and TRBJ2-5; a weak D match, TRBD2 (6 bases). The CDR3 runs 14 residues. Germline V gene data show CDR1 as SGHNT and CDR2 as YENEEA. With 4 bases removed from V and 5 bases from J, the gap between germline ends came to 14 bases. The DNA for the CDR3 is TGTGCCAGCAGCTACGGCGGGAAACAGGAGACCCAGTACTTC. Translation: CASSYGGKQETQYF.

This rearrangement joins TRBV2 to TRBJ2-3, with D tentatively TRBD1 (6 bases). This CDR3 has 11 amino acids. Germline V CDR1 and CDR2: SNHLY, FYNNEI. V lost 9 bases and J 6 bases, leaving 10 bases between the germline ends. The CDR3 bases are TGTGCCAGTAGCCAGGGGGATACGCAGTATTTT. Protein product: CASSQGDTQYF.

This clone occurred once. The V and J genes are TRBV14 and TRBJ2-7, with D perhaps TRBD1 (6 bases). This CDR3 has 14 amino acids. Trimming shortened V by 4 bases and J by 6 bases, and 16 bases separated the two germline ends. The V gene's germline CDR1 is SGHDN and CDR2 FVKESK. CDR3 in DNA: TGTGCCAGCAGCCCTTATCGGAGAGGGGGCGAGCAGTACTTC. It encodes CASSPYRRGGEQYF.

The gene calls are TRBV7-3 and TRBJ2-1; 9 bases agree with TRBD2. The length of the CDR3 is 14 residues. V was pared by 2 bases and J by 4 bases, with 0 bases of the junction left unmatched. Germline V CDR1 and CDR2: SGHTA, FQGTGA. The CDR3 DNA sequence: TGTGCCAGCAGCTTAGGACTAGCGTACAATGAGCAGTTCTTC. Translated, it gives CASSLGLAYNEQFF.

V gene TRBV6-7 combines with J gene TRBJ1-2, with a weak D call TRBD1 (6 bases). TRBV6-7 is marked as an open reading frame, function uncertain. The CDR3 is made up of 14 amino acids. V gave up 0 bases and J gave up 4 bases, with 9 bases separating them. For the CDR3, the DNA is TGTGCCAGCAGTTACTCTCACAGGGTCTATGGCTACACCTTC. Translating it yields CASSYSHRVYGYTF.

The rearrangement joins TRBV13 to TRBJ2-3, with 7 nucleotides matching TRBD2. This CDR3 is 17 amino acids long. CDR1 PRHDT and CDR2 FYEKMQ come from the germline V gene (reference sequence). Trimming took 4 bases from V and 2 from J; bases not matched to a gene: 12. The CDR3 DNA is TGTGCCAGCAGCTCCGAAGGCTGGCGGGAGACCACAGATACGCAGTATTTT. It codes for CASSSEGWRETTDTQYF. The variable domain in full, with the rest retrieved from reference TRBV13 and TRBJ2-3, is AAGVIQSPRHLIKEKRETATLKCYPIPRHDTVYWYQQGPGQDPQFLISFYEKMQSDKGSIPDRFSAQQFSDYHSELNMSSLELGDSALYFCASSSEGWRETTDTQYFGPGTRLTVL.

V usage is TRBV27 and J usage is TRBJ2-7, with TRBD1 identical over 8 bases. CDR3 length: 13 amino acids. Germline CDR1 and CDR2: MNHEY and SMNVEV (reference sequence). J was trimmed by 6 bases and V by 2 bases; bases with no gene match: 3. As DNA, the CDR3 is TGTGCCAGCAGTTTAGACAGGGGCGCCGAGCAGTACTTC. Translation: CASSLDRGAEQYF.

This chain joins TRBV29-1 and TRBJ2-1; TRBD1 aligns across 9 bases. This CDR3 comprises 13 residues. Losses at the gene ends were 7 bases for V and 5 bases for J; bases not matched to a gene: 6. Germline CDR1 SQVTM, CDR2 ANQGSEA. The CDR3 DNA follows: TGCAGCGCCAAGGACAGGGGAAACAATGAGCAGTTCTTC. Translated, it gives CSAKDRGNNEQFF.

The chain has TRBV7-2 and TRBJ2-7, with 11 bases that match TRBD2. CDR1 and CDR2 from the germline V gene are SGHTA and FQGNSA. Trimming at V came to 6 bases and at J to 3 bases, leaving 4 bases not matched to a gene. The CDR3 is made up of 14 amino acids. The CDR3 protein is CASRVLAGVYEQYF. The CDR3 region has the DNA TGTGCCAGCAGGGTACTAGCGGGGGTCTACGAGCAGTACTTC.

This sequence joins TRBV7-8 and TRBJ2-1; TRBD2 matches at 7 bases. Trimming took 7 bases from V and 2 from J; bases not matched to a gene: 14. The length of the CDR3 is 17 residues. Germline V gene lookup returns CDR1 SGHVS and CDR2 FQNEAQ. CDR3 nucleotides: TGTGCCAGCACCACATTTACGGTTGCGGGGGCCTACAATGAGCAGTTCTTC. Encoded protein: CASTTFTVAGAYNEQFF.

The rearrangement links TRBV5-1 to TRBJ2-3, with D tentatively TRBD2 (7 bases). CDR1 is SGHRS and CDR2 is YFSETQ in the germline V gene. V was shortened by 4 bases and J by 5 bases, with 17 bases between the two germline ends. This CDR3 comprises 15 residues. The CDR3, as DNA: TGCGCCAGCAGCCCGGAGGGGGGGGGAGGAGATACGCAGTATTTT. Its protein is CASSPEGGGGDTQYF.

The chain employs TRBV15 and TRBJ2-3, with D perhaps TRBD2 (5 bases). CDR3 size: 14 residues. V lost 0 bases, J lost 6 bases, and 10 bases lay in between. Per the germline V gene, CDR1 is LNHNV and CDR2 is YYDKDF (reference sequence). CDR3 loop: CATSRDRPGDTQYF. CDR3 DNA sequence: TGTGCCACCAGCAGAGACCGTCCGGGGGATACGCAGTATTTT.

This chain links TRBV7-2 with TRBJ2-7, with 10 bases identical to TRBD1. V lost 8 bases to trimming and J lost 7 bases; unmatched junction nucleotides: 14. This CDR3 has 15 residues. The germline V gene encodes CDR1 SGHTA and CDR2 FQGNSA. CDR3 residues: CASATTGTGVEEQYF. As DNA, the CDR3 is TGTGCCAGCGCTACTACCGGGACAGGGGTGGAGGAGCAGTACTTC.

The chain joins TRBV9 to TRBJ1-2; unclear D gene. Germline CDR1 and CDR2: SGDLS and YYNGEE. Trimming left V 4 bases short and J 8 bases short, with 15 bases between. This CDR3 contains 13 residues. The CDR3 DNA reads TGTGCCAGCAGCCCAAATCTGGCTGGCGGCTACACCTTC. It translates to CASSPNLAGGYTF.

The CDR3 sequence: CASSIPRDNQPQHF. CDR3 nucleotide sequence: TGTGCCAGTAGTATCCCCAGGGACAATCAGCCCCAGCATTTT. The rearrangement links TRBV19 to TRBJ1-5; D is possibly TRBD1 (5 bases). The germline V gene encodes CDR1 LNHDA and CDR2 SQIVND (reference sequence). The CDR3 runs 14 residues. Deletions cut 3 bases from V and 3 bases from J, with 9 bases between.

The V and J genes are TRBV11-2 and TRBJ2-7; 12 bases are a match to TRBD2. The junction had 5 bases not matched to a gene; V was cut back by 6 bases and J by 2 bases. Germline values: CDR1 SGHAT, CDR2 FQNNGV. The CDR3 spans 15 residues. The CDR3 sequence: CASRFLAGGPYEQYF. Here the CDR3 DNA reads TGTGCCAGCAGATTCCTAGCGGGAGGGCCCTACGAGCAGTACTTC.

This clone has only one observation. The CDR3 is CASAGGYTEKLFF. CDR3 bases: TGTGCCAGCGCGGGGGGGTACACTGAAAAACTGTTTTTT. The chain carries TRBV28 and TRBJ1-4, with D tentatively TRBD1 (5 bases). The CDR3 is 13 amino acids. Per germline, CDR1 MDHEN and CDR2 SYDVKM. Trimming removed 8 bases at V and 7 bases at J, with 14 bases between. Together with reference TRBV28 and TRBJ1-4, the CDR3 gives the full variable domain: DVKVTQSSRYLVKRTGEKVFLECVQDMDHENMFWYRQDPGLGLRLIYFSYDVKMKEKGDIPEGYSVSREKKERFSLILESASTNQTSMYLCASAGGYTEKLFFGSGTQLSVL.